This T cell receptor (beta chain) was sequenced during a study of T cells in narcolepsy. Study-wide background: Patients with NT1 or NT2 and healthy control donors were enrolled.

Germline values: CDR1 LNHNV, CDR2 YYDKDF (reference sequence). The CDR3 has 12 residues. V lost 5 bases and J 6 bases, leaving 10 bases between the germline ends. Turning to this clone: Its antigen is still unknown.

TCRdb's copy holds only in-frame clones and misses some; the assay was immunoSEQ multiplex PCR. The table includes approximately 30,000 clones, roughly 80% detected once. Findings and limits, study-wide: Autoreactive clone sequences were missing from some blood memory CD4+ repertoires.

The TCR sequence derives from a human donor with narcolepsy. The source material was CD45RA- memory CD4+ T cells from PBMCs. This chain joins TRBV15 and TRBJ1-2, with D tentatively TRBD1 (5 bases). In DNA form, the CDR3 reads TGTGCCACCAGCGCCCGGGGGGATGGCTACACCTTC. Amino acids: CATSARGDGYTF.